A selection of T cell receptor beta chains follows, all from one sample in a study of blood T cell repertoires in COVID-19. Clones were sequenced by immunoSEQ multiplex PCR, and TCRdb holds only the in-frame ones, with some missing. Among around 120,000 clones listed, around 86% were seen once. Sequenced sample: peripheral blood. These receptor sequences come from a woman in her seventies with acute or convalescent COVID-19. The CDR3 runs from the conserved cysteine through the conserved F or W. D genes are given only for firm matches. Size is omitted from some rows. Given values are once, few, many or a class for expanded clones.

size	D	J	V	DNA	CDR3
.	TRBD2	TRBJ2-7	TRBV20-1	TGCAGTGCCAGTGGACTAGCCGGCTACGAGCAGTACTTC	CSASGLAGYEQYF
.	.	TRBJ1-2	TRBV4-1	TGCGCCAGCAGCCAATCTCCGGGACACCGGAACGATGGCTACACCTTC	CASSQSPGHRNDGYTF
once	TRBD2	TRBJ2-5	TRBV30	TGTGCCTGGAGTACTAGCGGGGGGGTAGAGACCCAGTACTTC	CAWSTSGGVETQYF
.	.	TRBJ1-1	TRBV10-2	TGCGCCAGCATAGAGAACACTGAAGCTTTCTTT	CASIENTEAFF
.	TRBD1	TRBJ2-7	TRBV2	TGTGCCAGCAGAACCGGGACAGAGGACTACGAGCAGTACTTC	CASRTGTEDYEQYF
medium-sized	.	TRBJ2-1	TRBV3-1/TRBV3-2	TGTGCCAGCAGCCAAGATTTCGATGAGCAGTTCTTC	CASSQDFDEQFF
.	.	TRBJ2-2	TRBV12-3/TRBV12-4	TGTGCCAGCAGGACAGTGACCGGGGAGCTGTTTTTT	CASRTVTGELFF
.	.	TRBJ1-2	TRBV27	TGTGCCAGCAGTTTCCGCGGGATCTATGGCTACACCTTC	CASSFRGIYGYTF
.	.	TRBJ1-2	TRBV9	TGTGCCAGCACCGCCCTCGGGTTCGGGGGTGGCTACACCTTC	CASTALGFGGGYTF
.	TRBD1	TRBJ2-7	TRBV6-5	TGTGCCAGCAGACGGGTCCAGGGGGTGTCCGAGCAGTACTTC	CASRRVQGVSEQYF